One and the same sample provided the 7 T cell receptor beta chains below, sequenced in a study of blood T cell repertoires in COVID-19. Generated by immunoSEQ multiplex PCR, the TCRdb table keeps only in-frame clones and is missing some. Of 65,000 to 75,000 clones listed, around 83% are singletons. Sequencing input: peripheral blood. The receptors come from a man of 80 years or more with acute or convalescent COVID-19.

This clone was counted a few times. The chain recombines TRBV5-4 with TRBJ2-7; the match to TRBD2 covers 8 bases. Germline CDR1 is SGHNT and CDR2 is YYREEE (reference sequence). Unmatched junction bases numbered 9, after V lost 4 bases and J lost 3 bases. This CDR3 contains 15 residues. The CDR3 nucleotides are TGTGCCAGCAGCACCGCCGGGACTAGTAGCTACGAGCAGTACTTC. Translating gives CASSTAGTSSYEQYF.

J is TRBJ2-1 and V is TRBV3-1 (or the pseudogene TRBV3-2); tentative D call: TRBD2 (5 bases). The CDR3 spans 15 residues. Germline V gene lookup returns CDR1 LGHDT and CDR2 YNNKEL (reference sequence). Between the trimmed V and J ends, which lost 0 bases and 2 bases, there was a span of 8 bases. The CDR3 coding sequence is TGTGCCAGCAGCCAAGATACGGGAACCTACAATGAGCAGTTCTTC. It encodes CASSQDTGTYNEQFF.

This clone was seen only a few times. The chain is built from TRBV18 and TRBJ1-6; the match to TRBD1 covers 8 bases. Germline-derived CDR1 and CDR2 are KGHSH and LQKENI. With 4 bases clipped from V and 7 bases from J, the junction kept 9 bases outside the gene matches. This CDR3 contains 16 residues. CDR3 amino acids: CASSRSGQGRNSPLHF. As DNA, the CDR3 is TGTGCCAGCTCACGCTCTGGACAGGGAAGAAATTCACCCCTCCACTTT.

The chain employs TRBV18 and TRBJ2-1, with 10 bases identical to TRBD2. The CDR3 is 15 amino acids. The J segment lost 9 bases and the V segment lost 4 bases, leaving 9 bases of the junction unmatched. CDR1 and CDR2 from the germline V gene are KGHSH and LQKENI. The CDR3 DNA reads as TGTGCCAGCTCACAGGGGCTAGCGGGGGTTGGTGAGCAGTTCTTC. Protein sequence: CASSQGLAGVGEQFF.

This clone has a single count. The chain carries TRBV27 and TRBJ1-1; D possibly corresponds to TRBD1 (5 bases). Looked up from germline, CDR1 is MNHEY and CDR2 is SMNVEV (reference sequence). V was pared by 1 base and J by 5 bases, with 17 bases between. The CDR3 loop spans 16 amino acids. Here the CDR3 reads CASSLFEQAPLTEAFF. CDR3 nucleotides: TGTGCCAGCAGTTTATTCGAACAGGCGCCCCTTACTGAAGCTTTCTTT.

In DNA form, the CDR3 reads TGTGCCAGCAGCTTCACTAGCGGGAGGGTGAATGAGCAGTTCTTC. Translating gives CASSFTSGRVNEQFF. This chain uses TRBV7-2 with TRBJ2-1; 13 bases map to TRBD2. The CDR3 length is 15 residues. Losses at the gene ends were 3 bases for V and 7 bases for J; bases not matched to a gene: 3. Germline lookup yields CDR1 SGHTA and CDR2 FQGNSA.

This clone was observed a single time. The chain recombines TRBV5-1 with TRBJ2-2; weak D call: TRBD2 (6 bases). V was shortened by 2 bases and J by 4 bases, with 9 bases between the two germline ends. The CDR3 extends over 14 amino acids. Germline values: CDR1 SGHRS, CDR2 YFSETQ. The CDR3 nucleotides are TGCGCCAGCAGCTTAGGCGGGGCCACCGGGGAGCTGTTTTTT. Translation gives CASSLGGATGELFF.